The present T cell receptor (beta chain) was sequenced within a study of cytomegalovirus exposure and HLA in healthy donors. The primer mix had 60 Vbeta and 13 Jbeta primers. Profiled with immunoSEQ multiplex PCR; TCRdb holds only in-frame clones, not every one. The table records 110,000 to 150,000 clones, 70% to 80% of them present only once. Looked up from germline, CDR1 is SGHNT and CDR2 is YYREEE (reference sequence). This CDR3 has 14 residues. On this clone itself: The junction differs from germline at one of its ends, possibly a read error.

The gene calls are TRBV5-4 and TRBJ2-7, with TRBD2 identical over 7 bases. The TCR sequence derives from a female donor in good health and CMV-seronegative. Sequencing used PBMCs. CDR3 loop: CASTPSGSPRSEHF. Written as DNA, the CDR3 is TGTGCCAGCACCCCTAGCGGCAGCCCCCGCTCCGAACACTTC.